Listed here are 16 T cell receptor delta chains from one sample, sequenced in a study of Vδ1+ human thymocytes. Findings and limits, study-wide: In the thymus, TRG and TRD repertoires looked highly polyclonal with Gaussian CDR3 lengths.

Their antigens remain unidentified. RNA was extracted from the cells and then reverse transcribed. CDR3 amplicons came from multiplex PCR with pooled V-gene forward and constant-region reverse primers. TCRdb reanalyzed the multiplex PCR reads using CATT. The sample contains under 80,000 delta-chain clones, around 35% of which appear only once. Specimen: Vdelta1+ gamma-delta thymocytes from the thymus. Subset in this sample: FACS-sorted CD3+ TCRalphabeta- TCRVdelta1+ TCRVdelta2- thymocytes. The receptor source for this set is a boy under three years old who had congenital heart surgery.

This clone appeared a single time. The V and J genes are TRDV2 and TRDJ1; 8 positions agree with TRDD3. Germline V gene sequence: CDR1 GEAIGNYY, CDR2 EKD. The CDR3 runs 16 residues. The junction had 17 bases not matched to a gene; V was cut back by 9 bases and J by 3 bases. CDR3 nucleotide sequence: TGTGCCACTTCCCTACTGGGGGGTCGGATCGCCGATAAACTCATCTTT. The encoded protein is CATSLLGGRIADKLIF.

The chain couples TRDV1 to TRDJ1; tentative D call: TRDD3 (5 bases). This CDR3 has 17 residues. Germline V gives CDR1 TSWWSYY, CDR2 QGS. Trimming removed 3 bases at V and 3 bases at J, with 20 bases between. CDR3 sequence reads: CALGDPSPGDTPDKLIF. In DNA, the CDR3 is TGTGCTCTTGGGGACCCATCTCCAGGAGATACTCCCGATAAACTCATCTTT.

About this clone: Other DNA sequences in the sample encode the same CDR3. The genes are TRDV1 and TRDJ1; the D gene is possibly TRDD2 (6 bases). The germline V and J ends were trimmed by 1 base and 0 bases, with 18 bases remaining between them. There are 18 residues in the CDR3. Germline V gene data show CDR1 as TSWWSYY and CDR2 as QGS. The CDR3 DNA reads TGTGCTCTTGGGGAACCCTGGCCCTTCCAGGGGTACACCGATAAACTCATCTTT. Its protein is CALGEPWPFQGYTDKLIF.

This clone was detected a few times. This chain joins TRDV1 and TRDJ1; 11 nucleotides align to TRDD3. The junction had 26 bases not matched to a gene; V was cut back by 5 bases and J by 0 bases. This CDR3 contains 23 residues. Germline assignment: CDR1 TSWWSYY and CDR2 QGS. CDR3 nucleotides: TGTGCTCTTGGGATGGCTTTTTCCTGGGGGATACACGCGCCCCGGTTTTACACCGATAAACTCATCTTT. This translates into CALGMAFSWGIHAPRFYTDKLIF.

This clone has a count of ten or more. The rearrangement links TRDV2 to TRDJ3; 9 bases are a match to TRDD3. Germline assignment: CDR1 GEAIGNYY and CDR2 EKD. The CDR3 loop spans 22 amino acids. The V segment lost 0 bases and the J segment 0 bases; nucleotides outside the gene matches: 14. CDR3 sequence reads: CACDTGYINWGTASWDTRQMFF. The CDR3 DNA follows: TGTGCCTGTGACACCGGCTATATTAACTGGGGGACGGCCTCCTGGGACACCCGACAGATGTTTTTC.

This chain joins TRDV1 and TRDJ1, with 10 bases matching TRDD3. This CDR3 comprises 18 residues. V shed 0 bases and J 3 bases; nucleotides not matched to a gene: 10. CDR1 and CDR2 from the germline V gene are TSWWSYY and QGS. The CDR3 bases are TGTGCTCTTGGGGAACTAGACGACGGCTGGGGGATAGCCGATAAACTCATCTTT. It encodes CALGELDDGWGIADKLIF.

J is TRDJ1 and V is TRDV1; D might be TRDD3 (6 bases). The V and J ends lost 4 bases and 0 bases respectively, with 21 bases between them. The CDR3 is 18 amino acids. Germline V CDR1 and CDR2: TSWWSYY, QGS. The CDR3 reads CALGASLLGLFHTDKLIF. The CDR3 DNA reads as TGTGCTCTTGGGGCCTCTCTACTGGGATTATTCCACACCGATAAACTCATCTTT.

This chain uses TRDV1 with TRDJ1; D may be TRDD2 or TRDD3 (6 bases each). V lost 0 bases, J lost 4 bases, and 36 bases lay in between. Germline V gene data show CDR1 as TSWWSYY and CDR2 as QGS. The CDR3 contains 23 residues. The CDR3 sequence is CALGELVSFPPLIRVGSGDKLIF. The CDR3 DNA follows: TGTGCTCTTGGGGAACTCGTTTCCTTCCCCCCGCTGATACGAGTGGGGTCAGGCGATAAACTCATCTTT.

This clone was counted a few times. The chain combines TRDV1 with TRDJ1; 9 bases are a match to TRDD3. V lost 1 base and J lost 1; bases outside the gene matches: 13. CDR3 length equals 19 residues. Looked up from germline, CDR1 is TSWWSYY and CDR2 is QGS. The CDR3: CALGEPIRYWGTTTDKLIF. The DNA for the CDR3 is TGTGCTCTTGGGGAACCCATACGATACTGGGGGACGACCACCGATAAACTCATCTTT.

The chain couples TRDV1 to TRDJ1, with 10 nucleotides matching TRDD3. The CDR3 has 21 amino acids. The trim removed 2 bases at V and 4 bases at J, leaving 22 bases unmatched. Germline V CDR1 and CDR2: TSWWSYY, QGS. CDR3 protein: CALGEGLSYLYWGIGDDKLIF. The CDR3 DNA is TGTGCTCTTGGGGAAGGGCTTTCCTACTTGTACTGGGGGATCGGAGACGATAAACTCATCTTT.

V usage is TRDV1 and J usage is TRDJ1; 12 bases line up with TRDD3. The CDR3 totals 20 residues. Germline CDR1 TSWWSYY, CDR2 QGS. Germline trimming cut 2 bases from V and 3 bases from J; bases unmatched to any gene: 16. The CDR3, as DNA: TGTGCTCTTGGGGAAGAGGGGGGGCAACTGGGGGATACTAGCCCCGATAAACTCATCTTT. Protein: CALGEEGGQLGDTSPDKLIF.

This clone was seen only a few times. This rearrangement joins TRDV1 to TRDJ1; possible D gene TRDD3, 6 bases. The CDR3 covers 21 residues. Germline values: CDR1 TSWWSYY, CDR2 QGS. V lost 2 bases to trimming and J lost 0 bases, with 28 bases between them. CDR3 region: CALGEETLPSVLGMYTDKLIF. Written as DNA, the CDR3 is TGTGCTCTTGGGGAAGAGACTCTTCCCAGTGTACTGGGCATGTACACCGATAAACTCATCTTT.

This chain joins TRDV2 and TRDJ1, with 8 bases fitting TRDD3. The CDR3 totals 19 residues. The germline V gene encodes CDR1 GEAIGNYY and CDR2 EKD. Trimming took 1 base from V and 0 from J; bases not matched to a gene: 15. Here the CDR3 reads CACDTSTSTGGCDTDKLIF. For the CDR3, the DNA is TGTGCCTGTGACACTTCAACTAGTACTGGGGGCTGTGACACCGATAAACTCATCTTT.

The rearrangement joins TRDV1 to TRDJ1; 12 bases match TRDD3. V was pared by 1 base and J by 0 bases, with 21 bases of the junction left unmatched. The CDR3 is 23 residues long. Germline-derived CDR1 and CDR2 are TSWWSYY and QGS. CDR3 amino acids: CALGEPNSYVPTGGYRYTDKLIF. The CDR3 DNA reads TGTGCTCTTGGGGAACCCAATTCCTACGTCCCTACTGGGGGATACCGGTACACCGATAAACTCATCTTT.

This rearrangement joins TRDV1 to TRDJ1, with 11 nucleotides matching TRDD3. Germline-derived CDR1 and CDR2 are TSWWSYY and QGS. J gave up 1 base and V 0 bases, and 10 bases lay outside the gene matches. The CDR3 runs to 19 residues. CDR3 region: CALGELRGWGIQLTDKLIF. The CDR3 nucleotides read TGTGCTCTTGGGGAACTAAGAGGCTGGGGGATACAGCTCACCGATAAACTCATCTTT.

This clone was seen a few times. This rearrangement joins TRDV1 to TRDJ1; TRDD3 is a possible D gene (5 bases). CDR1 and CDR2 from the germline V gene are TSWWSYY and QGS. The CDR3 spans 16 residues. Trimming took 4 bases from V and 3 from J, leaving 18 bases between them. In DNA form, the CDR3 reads TGTGCTCTTGGGGGAGGTCTCAAAGGGATGGCCGATAAACTCATCTTT. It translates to CALGGGLKGMADKLIF.